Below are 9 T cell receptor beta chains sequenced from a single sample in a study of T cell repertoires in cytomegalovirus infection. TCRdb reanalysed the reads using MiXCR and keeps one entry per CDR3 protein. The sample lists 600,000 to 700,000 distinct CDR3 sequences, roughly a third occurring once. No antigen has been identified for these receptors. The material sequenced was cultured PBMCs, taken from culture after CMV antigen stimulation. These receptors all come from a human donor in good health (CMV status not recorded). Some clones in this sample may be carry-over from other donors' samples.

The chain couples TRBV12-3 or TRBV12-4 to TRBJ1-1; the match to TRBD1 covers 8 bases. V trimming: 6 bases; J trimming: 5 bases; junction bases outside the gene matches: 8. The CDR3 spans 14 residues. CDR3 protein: CASRLQGGSTEAFF. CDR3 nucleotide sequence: TGTGCCAGCAGGTTACAGGGGGGAAGTACTGAAGCTTTCTTT.

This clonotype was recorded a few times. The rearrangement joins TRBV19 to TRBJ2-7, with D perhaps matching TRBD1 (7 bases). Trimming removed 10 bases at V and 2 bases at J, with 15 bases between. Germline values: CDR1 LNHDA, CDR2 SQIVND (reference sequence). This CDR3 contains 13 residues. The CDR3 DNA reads TGTGCCACCCGGGGGACAGTAACCTACGAGCAGTACTTC. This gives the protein CATRGTVTYEQYF.

This CDR3 is CASSSAGFGNQPQHF. The CDR3 DNA reads TGTGCCAGCAGCTCAGCGGGTTTTGGCAATCAGCCCCAGCATTTT. This sequence joins TRBV7-2 and TRBJ1-5; no definite D call. Trimming stripped 4 bases from V and 2 bases from J, with 12 bases between. The CDR3 has 15 residues. CDR1 is SGHTA, CDR2 FQGNSA, per germline.

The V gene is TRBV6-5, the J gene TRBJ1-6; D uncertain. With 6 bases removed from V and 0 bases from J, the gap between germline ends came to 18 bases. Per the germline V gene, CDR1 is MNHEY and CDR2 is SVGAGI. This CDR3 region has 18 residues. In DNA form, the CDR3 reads TGTGCCAGCAGACTCAACGCAAGACGGAGCTCCTATAATTCACCCCTCCACTTT. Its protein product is CASRLNARRSSYNSPLHF.

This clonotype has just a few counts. CDR3 protein: CASRTGTEAFF. CDR3 nucleotide sequence: TGTGCCAGCCGAACGGGAACTGAAGCTTTCTTT. The chain recombines TRBV6-2 or TRBV6-3 with TRBJ1-1; no firm D call. CDR1 is MNHEY and CDR2 is SVGEGT in the germline V gene. This CDR3 has 11 amino acids. Trimming cost V 8 bases and J 5 bases, with 9 bases left between them.

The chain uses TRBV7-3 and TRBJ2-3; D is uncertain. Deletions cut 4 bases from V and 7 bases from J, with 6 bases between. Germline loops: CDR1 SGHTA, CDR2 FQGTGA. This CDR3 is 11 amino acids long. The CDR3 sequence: CASSSPYTQYF. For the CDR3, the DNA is TGTGCCAGCAGCTCGCCATATACGCAGTATTTT.

The CDR3 sequence: CASSEPHGGLNGYTF. The CDR3 DNA reads as TGTGCCAGCAGTGAACCACACGGGGGGCTAAATGGCTACACCTTC. The rearrangement links TRBV28 to TRBJ1-2, with TRBD1 as a possible D gene (6 bases). The CDR3 covers 15 residues. Germline lookup yields CDR1 MDHEN and CDR2 SYDVKM. Trimming pared 5 bases from V and 6 bases from J, leaving 19 bases between.

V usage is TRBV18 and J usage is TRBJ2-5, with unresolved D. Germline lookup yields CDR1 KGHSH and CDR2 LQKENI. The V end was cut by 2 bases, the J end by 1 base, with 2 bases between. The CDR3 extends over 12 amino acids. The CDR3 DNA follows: TGTGCCAGCTCACCAACCCAAGAGACCCAGTACTTC. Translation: CASSPTQETQYF.

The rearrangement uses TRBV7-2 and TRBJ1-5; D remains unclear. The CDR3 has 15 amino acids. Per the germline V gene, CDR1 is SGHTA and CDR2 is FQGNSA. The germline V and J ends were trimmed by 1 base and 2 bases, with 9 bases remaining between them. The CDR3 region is CASSLGVVGNQPQHF. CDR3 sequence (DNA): TGTGCCAGCAGCTTAGGAGTGGTGGGCAATCAGCCCCAGCATTTT.